This T cell receptor (beta chain) was retrieved from a study of molecular identifiers for immune sequencing clone quantification. The junction had 1 base not matched to a gene; V was cut back by 5 bases and J by 1 base. Germline V gene lookup returns CDR1 SGHTA and CDR2 FQGTGA. The CDR3 consists of 13 residues. Note on this clonotype: Antigen unknown. This is likely a read error, given that the CDR3 carries no conserved phenylalanine or tryptophan at its end.

Via MiXCR, TCRdb re-called the PCR reads, giving one row per CDR3 protein. The table includes more than 450,000 distinct CDR3 sequences, about 20% detected once. Findings of the study overall: Clonotypes surpassing 20 RNA copies contained over 98% of effector molecules, versus under 1% in naive cells. Reports indicate spiked Jurkat TCR RNA from one cell could be found among about 1.1 million naive cells.

Naive CD8 T cells were picked out by sorting for CD8+CD4-CCR7+CD45RA+. This sequence joins TRBV7-3 and TRBJ2-5, with TRBD1 identical over 7 bases. This clonotype was sampled from a human donor in good health. Some libraries in this study had Jurkat cell RNA spiked in. Sequenced sample: naive CD8+ T cells from blood, with Jurkat cell RNA spiked in. Subset specified: FACS-sorted CD8+CD4-CCR7+CD45RA+ naive T cells. Here the CDR3 DNA reads TGTGCCAGCAGCCCAGGGGGCCAAGAGACCCAGTACCTC. This codes for CASSPGGQETQYL.